The 15 T cell receptor beta chains in this list originate from one sample, sequenced in a study of cytomegalovirus exposure and HLA in healthy donors. Primers included in the PCR were 60 Vbeta and 13 Jbeta primers. Assay: immunoSEQ multiplex PCR; the TCRdb copy retains only in-frame clones and omits some. The sample has 130,000 or so clones; about 8.5% are singletons. The sequenced material came from PBMCs. The receptor set was obtained from a man aged 35 to 55 in good health and CMV-seronegative.

The genes are TRBV10-2 and TRBJ1-1; D is possibly TRBD1 (6 bases). CDR3 length equals 15 residues. V lost 6 bases to trimming and J lost 0 bases, with 14 bases between them. Per germline, CDR1 WSHSY and CDR2 SAAADI. Written as DNA, the CDR3 is TGCGCCAGCAGCCGACGACAGGAAATGAACACTGAAGCTTTCTTT. Amino acids: CASSRRQEMNTEAFF.

The chain's CDR3 is CASSSQGRGGETQYF. For the CDR3, the DNA is TGTGCCAGCAGCTCCCAGGGGCGGGGGGGAGAGACCCAGTACTTC. The chain is built from TRBV5-5 and TRBJ2-5; 9 nucleotides match TRBD2. CDR3 length equals 15 residues. Germline trimming cut 3 bases from V and 4 bases from J; bases unmatched to any gene: 7. CDR1 is SGHKS, CDR2 YYEKEE, per germline (reference sequence).

The V and J genes are TRBV10-3 and TRBJ1-6, with 9 bases lining up with TRBD1. The V segment lost 8 bases and the J segment 8 bases; nucleotides outside the gene matches: 7. This CDR3 has 14 residues. Looked up from germline, CDR1 is ENHRY and CDR2 is SYGVKD. CDR3 protein: CAIGQTGGDSPLHF. Here the CDR3 DNA reads TGTGCCATCGGCCAGACAGGGGGGGATTCACCCCTCCACTTT.

The chain recombines TRBV7-2 with TRBJ2-1, with D uncertain. With 4 bases removed from V and 4 bases from J, the gap between germline ends came to 8 bases. The CDR3 spans 13 residues. Germline CDR1 SGHTA, CDR2 FQGNSA. CDR3 bases: TGTGCCAGCAGCTACCTAGGATACAATGAGCAGTTCTTC. It specifies CASSYLGYNEQFF.

The sample holds a few counts of this clone. Within the sample, other DNA sequences also encode this same CDR3. DNA for the CDR3: TGTGCCAGTAGTATCGGGCAGGGGGACACTGAAGCTTTCTTT. As protein: CASSIGQGDTEAFF. The rearrangement links TRBV19 to TRBJ1-1; TRBD1 matches 7 bases. In germline, CDR1 is LNHDA, CDR2 SQIVND (reference sequence). This CDR3 has 14 amino acids. V dropped 3 bases and J dropped 3; count of bases not matched to a gene: 4.

The chain is built from TRBV13 and TRBJ2-7; TRBD2 aligns across 13 bases. Looked up from germline, CDR1 is PRHDT and CDR2 is FYEKMQ (reference sequence). The CDR3 totals 14 residues. After removal of 5 bases from V and 7 bases from J, the junction contained 5 bases not matched to a gene. The CDR3 DNA reads TGTGCCAGCAGCGCGGGACTAGCGGGGAAAGAGCAGTACTTC. Its translation is CASSAGLAGKEQYF. Drawing the rest from reference TRBV13 and TRBJ2-7, the complete variable domain is AAGVIQSPRHLIKEKRETATLKCYPIPRHDTVYWYQQGPGQDPQFLISFYEKMQSDKGSIPDRFSAQQFSDYHSELNMSSLELGDSALYFCASSAGLAGKEQYFGPGTRLTVT.

The chain is built from TRBV30 and TRBJ2-5; 8 bases agree with TRBD2. Germline V gene sequence: CDR1 GTSNPN, CDR2 SVGIG (reference sequence). This CDR3 is built from 13 residues. V lost 5 bases and J lost 5; bases outside the gene matches: 7. CDR3 bases: TGTGCCTGGGCCGGGGGGGCCCAGGAGACCCAGTACTTC. It specifies CAWAGGAQETQYF.

This clone appeared a few times. The V gene is TRBV19, the J gene TRBJ1-2; 7 bases are shared with TRBD1. CDR3 length equals 15 residues. The germline V gene has CDR1 LNHDA and CDR2 SQIVND (reference sequence). V lost 7 bases to trimming and J lost 7 bases; unmatched junction nucleotides: 15. The CDR3: CASTTLVDRMIGYTF. The CDR3 DNA reads as TGTGCCAGTACCACACTCGTGGACAGGATGATTGGCTACACCTTC.

The table lists this clone with a few counts. The J gene is TRBJ1-1, the V gene TRBV7-9; TRBD1 might be the D (6 bases). V was cut by 4 bases and J by 3 bases, with 12 bases left in between. Germline assignment: CDR1 SEHNR and CDR2 FQNEAQ (reference sequence). There are 14 residues in the CDR3. The DNA for the CDR3 is TGTGCCAGCAGCTCAGGGGTTGCGGACACTGAAGCTTTCTTT. This gives the protein CASSSGVADTEAFF.

This clone showed up just a few times. The CDR3 protein is CASTRGDVTNYGYTF. CDR3 nucleotides: TGTGCCAGCACTCGCGGGGACGTGACTAACTATGGCTACACCTTC. The gene calls are TRBV6-6 and TRBJ1-2; D perhaps matches TRBD1 (5 bases). V was cut by 7 bases and J by 0 bases, with 15 bases left in between. CDR3 size: 15 residues. Germline values: CDR1 MNHNY, CDR2 SVGAGI (reference sequence).

The chain recombines TRBV6-6 with TRBJ2-7, with D possibly matching TRBD1 (6 bases). The CDR3 is 12 residues long. Per the germline V gene, CDR1 is MNHNY and CDR2 is SVGAGI (reference sequence). Trimming removed 6 bases from V and 3 bases from J, with 9 bases in between. The CDR3 DNA reads as TGTGCCAGCAGGGGGGCTTTCTACGAGCAGTACTTC. This gives the protein CASRGAFYEQYF.

This clone was found a few times. CDR3 protein: CASSLGAGLKQETQYF. Here the CDR3 DNA reads TGTGCCAGCAGCTTGGGTGCAGGGTTGAAACAAGAGACCCAGTACTTC. The V gene is TRBV5-6, the J gene TRBJ2-5; weak D call: TRBD1 (5 bases). Trimming took off 0 bases at V and 2 bases at J, with 14 bases between the two ends. This CDR3 spans 16 amino acids. Germline assignment: CDR1 SGHDT and CDR2 YYEEEE.

This chain's CDR3 is CASSAGTGSQETQYF. The CDR3, as DNA: TGTGCCAGCAGCGCCGGGACAGGTTCCCAAGAGACCCAGTACTTC. V is TRBV28 and J is TRBJ2-5; 8 bases map to TRBD1. J lost 1 base, V lost 6 bases, and 7 bases had no gene match. CDR1 is MDHEN, CDR2 SYDVKM, per germline. The CDR3 extends over 15 amino acids.

The V gene is TRBV19, the J gene TRBJ1-2; TRBD1 matches at 8 bases. V gave up 6 bases and J gave up 0 bases; unmatched junction bases: 9. The germline CDR1 and CDR2 sequences are LNHDA and SQIVND (reference sequence). This CDR3 contains 16 residues. The CDR3 bases are TGTGCCAGTAGGGGATGGACAGGGCCAGCTAACTATGGCTACACCTTC. Its translation is CASRGWTGPANYGYTF.

A few counts support this clone. The chain combines TRBV28 with TRBJ1-5; no clear D gene. CDR3 length: 13 residues. Trimming pared 4 bases from V and 6 bases from J, leaving 10 bases between. Germline V gives CDR1 MDHEN, CDR2 SYDVKM. The CDR3 DNA reads TGTGCCAGCAGTTCCGATCATAGTCAGCCCCAGCATTTT. This translates into CASSSDHSQPQHF.